This T cell receptor (beta chain) was observed in a study of identical twins. The study, taken as a whole, reports: Beta out-of-frame twin sharing showed a weaker excess. Abundant beta clonotypes from cord blood bore fewer insertions; memory repertoires lacked this pattern.

Template switching added a universal primer site, and cDNA bore unique molecular identifiers. One entry per CDR3 protein results from TCRdb running MiXCR on the 5' RACE reads. The sample records 570,000 or so distinct CDR3 sequences, roughly 9.5% being singletons. With 2 bases clipped from V and 1 base from J, the junction kept 5 bases outside the gene matches. This CDR3 has 16 amino acids. Germline values: CDR1 WSHSY, CDR2 SAAADI. Comment on this clonotype: Its specificity is unknown.

The same data also went into a second study, on yellow fever vaccine responses in identical twins.

This clonotype originated in a woman aged 18-29 years in good health. Material for sequencing was PBMCs. The chain joins TRBV10-2 to TRBJ1-1, with 9 nucleotides matching TRBD1. CDR3 coding DNA: TGCGCCAGCAGTGAGCCCGGACAGGGGAAGAACACTGAAGCTTTCTTT. It encodes CASSEPGQGKNTEAFF.